This TCR beta chain comes out of a study of OX40 agonist ivuxolimab in advanced cancers. In the study overall: The costimulatory receptor OX40 (CD134) was targeted by ivuxolimab, a fully human IgG2 agonistic monoclonal antibody. Intravenous ivuxolimab was administered to patients every 2 weeks at six dose levels: 0.01, 0.1, 0.3, 1.5, 3 and 10 mg/kg. Of the roughly 50 dose-escalation patients, hepatocellular carcinoma was present in around 19, melanoma in approximately 15, renal cell carcinoma in 9 and head and neck cancer in 9. The dose-escalation cohort was roughly 87% male with a mean age of approximately 60 years, ranging from roughly 20 to 80. Prior anti-PD-1, anti-PD-L1 or anti-CTLA-4 therapy was permitted, and checkpoint inhibitors had been received by roughly 42% of dose-escalation patients. Three dose-escalation patients achieved partial responses, one with hepatocellular carcinoma and two with cutaneous melanoma. The point of sequencing TCRbeta in the periphery was to test whether ivuxolimab changed TCR sequence diversity and drove clonal T-cell expansion. The paper covers the monotherapy dose-escalation part of the phase I ivuxolimab trial, which included N = 52 patients. Findings and caveats that apply to the study as a whole: Low levels of normalized T-cell clonal expansion were also seen in some nonresponding patients. After ivuxolimab, CD8+ T cells had more expanded clones than CD4+ T cells on average. Partial responders in the 0.1-3.0 mg/kg groups had among the lowest normalized peripheral clonal expansion, especially among CD8+ T cells. Which antigens the clonally expanded peripheral T cells were specific for was not determined. At doses of 0.1 to 3.0 mg/kg, clonal expansion of both CD4+ and CD8+ blood T cells was observed from baseline to week 6.

The germline V end is reduced by 5 bases and the J end by 4 bases; junction bases left unmatched: 8. Its CDR3 holds 15 amino acids, cysteine through phenylalanine. CDR3 DNA is the only sequence kept; it has 45 bases, read in frame from the first base. CDR1 LNHDA and CDR2 SQIVND are derived from the germline V gene (reference sequence). The trial excluded patients who had a history of autoimmune disease or were on systemic immunosuppression. Peripheral blood for TCR sequencing was collected from all dose cohorts at baseline, on cycle 4 day 1, and on cycle 7 day 1. The samples were taken from a phase I, first-in-human, multicenter, open-label dose-escalation trial of ivuxolimab. Adults with locally advanced or metastatic melanoma, renal cell carcinoma, hepatocellular carcinoma or head and neck squamous cell carcinoma were enrolled in the trial. Before TCR sequencing, CD4+ T cells and CD8+ T cells from peripheral blood were sorted into separate populations.

Genomic DNA was isolated from the sorted cells so that the TCRbeta CDR3 region could be sequenced. TCRbeta CDR3 regions were sequenced using the immunoSEQ Assay. In TCRdb, the immuneACCESS table is reduced to in-frame sequences with V and J assigned. These tables do not hold every clone; where another copy was compared, an unresolved V gene accounts for under half, and the others remain unexplained. Counted in this sample were some 86,000 clones; about 91% of them appeared once. Around 7% of the sample goes to the ten largest clones. Notes on this clone: The clone's antigen remains unknown. No base quality information exists; no much larger clone differs at one position.

This clonotype was obtained from an adult with an advanced solid tumor such as melanoma, head and neck, liver or kidney cancer. The rearrangement combines TRBV19 with TRBJ2-7; 10 central nucleotides agree with TRBD1. This specimen was CD4+ or CD8+ T cells sorted from blood, taken in a trial of the OX40 agonist ivuxolimab. The sequenced DNA: TGTGCCAGTAGTCTTAGACAGGGGGCGACGTACGAGCAGTACTTC. Its coded protein is CASSLRQGATYEQYF.